The T cell receptor beta chain under discussion was sequenced for a study of Graves' ophthalmopathy and Graves' hyperthyroidism. Study-level results: Detected in blood as well were most expanded thyroid clonotypes with frequency above 0.001.

The CDR3 runs 15 residues. Trimming shortened V by 0 bases and J by 4 bases, and 14 bases separated the two germline ends. Germline lookup yields CDR1 SGHRS and CDR2 YFSETQ. Amplifying from RNA transcripts, the study obtained TCR beta CDR3 regions. Second-round multiplex PCR came after a first-round RT-PCR that employed HTBI primers. Each CDR3 protein is one row after TCRdb ran MiXCR on the multiplex PCR reads. Here the sample spans around 340,000 distinct CDR3 sequences, roughly a sixth being singletons. This clonotype was counted many times. The antigen is unknown. Pregnancy or lactation, uncontrolled infections and other autoimmune diseases were grounds for excluding patients. Reliance was placed on clinical symptoms, serum thyroxine, TRAb, thyroid ultrasound and orbital computed tomography for diagnosis.

The specimen sequenced was peripheral blood. The receptor's source is an adult man with Graves' ophthalmopathy. This rearrangement joins TRBV5-1 to TRBJ2-7; no clear D. The CDR3 here is CASSLASDGSYEQYF. CDR3 nucleotides: TGCGCCAGCAGCTTGGCCTCGGACGGCTCTTACGAGCAGTACTTC.